Listed here is a single T cell receptor (beta chain). Its cognate antigen is unknown. The junction departs from germline at one end; a sequencing error may be responsible. The CDR3 consists of 15 residues. Germline V lookup: CDR1 SGHAT, CDR2 FQNNGV. The template was RNA from unsorted bulk tissue. A modified ARM-PCR protocol with three rounds of nested PCR amplified TCRbeta. TCRdb independently ran MiXCR on the multiplex PCR reads; one entry per CDR3 protein. The sample carries tens of thousands of distinct CDR3 sequences, 75% to 90% recorded once. This sample stems from a study of tumor and adjacent non-tumor tissue in lung cancer. Study-wide context: Aged about 30 to 76 years, patients included 10 men and about five women with stage I to III disease. Overall study results and limits: Patients with more diverse tumor TCRs had worse survival.

Sequenced material: lung tumor tissue. The clonotype was recovered from a woman aged 45-65 years with non-small cell lung cancer. The V gene is TRBV11-2, the J gene TRBJ1-6; D is uncertain. The DNA of the CDR3 is TGTGCCAGCAGCTTATCCGAGACAAAAAATTCACCCCTACACTTT. Protein sequence: CASSLSETKNSPLHF.